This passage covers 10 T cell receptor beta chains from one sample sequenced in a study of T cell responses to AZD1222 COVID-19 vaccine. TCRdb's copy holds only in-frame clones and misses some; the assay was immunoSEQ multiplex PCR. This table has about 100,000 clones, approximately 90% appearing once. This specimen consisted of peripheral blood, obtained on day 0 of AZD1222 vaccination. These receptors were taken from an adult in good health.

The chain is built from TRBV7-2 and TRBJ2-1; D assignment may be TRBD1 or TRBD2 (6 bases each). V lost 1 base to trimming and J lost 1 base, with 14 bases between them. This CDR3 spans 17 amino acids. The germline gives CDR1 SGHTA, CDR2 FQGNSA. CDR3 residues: CASSLVGGPPSYNEQFF. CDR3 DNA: TGTGCCAGCAGCTTAGTGGGGGGCCCCCCTTCCTACAATGAGCAGTTCTTC.

The CDR3 DNA reads TGTGCCAGCAGCCAAATGGACATCGGCTGGAGGTACTTC. The encoded protein is CASSQMDIGWRYF. The J gene is TRBJ2-7, the V gene TRBV3-1 (or the pseudogene TRBV3-2); a possible D gene is TRBD1 (5 bases). Trimming cost V 2 bases and J 12 bases, with 17 bases left between them. The CDR3 is 13 amino acids. Germline V lookup: CDR1 LGHDT, CDR2 YNNKEL (reference sequence).

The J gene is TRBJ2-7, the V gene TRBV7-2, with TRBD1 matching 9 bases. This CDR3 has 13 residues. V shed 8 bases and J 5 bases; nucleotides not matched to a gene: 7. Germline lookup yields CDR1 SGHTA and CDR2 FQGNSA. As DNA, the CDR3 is TGTGCCAGCCATACAGGGGGCGGCGACGAGCAGTACTTC. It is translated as CASHTGGGDEQYF.

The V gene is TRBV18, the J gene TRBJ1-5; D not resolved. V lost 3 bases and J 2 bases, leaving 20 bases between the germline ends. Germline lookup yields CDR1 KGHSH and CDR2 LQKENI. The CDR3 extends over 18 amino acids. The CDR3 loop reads CASSPSYTTYGGNQPQHF. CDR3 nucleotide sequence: TGTGCCAGCTCACCTAGCTACACCACTTATGGGGGCAATCAGCCCCAGCATTTT.

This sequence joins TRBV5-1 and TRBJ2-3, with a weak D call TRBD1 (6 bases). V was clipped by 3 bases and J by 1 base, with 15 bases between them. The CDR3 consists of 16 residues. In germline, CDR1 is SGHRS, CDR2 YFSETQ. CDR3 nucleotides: TGCGCCAGCAGCTCGGGGACATTCCGCGGCACAGATACGCAGTATTTT. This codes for CASSSGTFRGTDTQYF.

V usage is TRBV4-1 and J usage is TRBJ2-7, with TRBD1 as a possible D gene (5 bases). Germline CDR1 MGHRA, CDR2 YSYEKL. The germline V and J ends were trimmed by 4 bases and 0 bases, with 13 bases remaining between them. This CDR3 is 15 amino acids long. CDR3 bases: TGCGCCAGCAGCCTGACACAGGAGCGCTCCTACGAGCAGTACTTC. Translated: CASSLTQERSYEQYF.

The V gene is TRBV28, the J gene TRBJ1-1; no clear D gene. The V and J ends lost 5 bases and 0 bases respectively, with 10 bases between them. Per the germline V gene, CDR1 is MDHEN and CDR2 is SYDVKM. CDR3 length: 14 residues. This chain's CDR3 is CASSPRGLNTEAFF. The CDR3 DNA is TGTGCCAGCAGTCCCCGAGGTTTGAACACTGAAGCTTTCTTT.

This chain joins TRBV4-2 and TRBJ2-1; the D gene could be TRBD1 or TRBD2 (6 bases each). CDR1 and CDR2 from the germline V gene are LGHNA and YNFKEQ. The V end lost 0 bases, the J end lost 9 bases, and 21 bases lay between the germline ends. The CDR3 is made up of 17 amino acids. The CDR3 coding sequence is TGTGCCAGCAGCCAAGATGGAATGGGGGGCCTTTTTGGTGAGCAGTTCTTC. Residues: CASSQDGMGGLFGEQFF.

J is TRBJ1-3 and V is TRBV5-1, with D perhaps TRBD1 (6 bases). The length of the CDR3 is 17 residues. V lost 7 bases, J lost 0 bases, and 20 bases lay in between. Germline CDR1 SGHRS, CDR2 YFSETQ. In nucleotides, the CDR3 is TGCGCCAGCCCCCCCTACCCACAGGGTTCCTCTGGAAACACCATATATTTT. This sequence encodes CASPPYPQGSSGNTIYF.

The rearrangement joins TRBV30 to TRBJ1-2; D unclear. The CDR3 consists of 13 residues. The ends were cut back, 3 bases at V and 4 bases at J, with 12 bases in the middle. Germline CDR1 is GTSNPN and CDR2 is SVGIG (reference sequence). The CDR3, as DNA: TGTGCCTGGAGCGTTATGAGTGGCTATGGCTACACCTTC. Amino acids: CAWSVMSGYGYTF.